These 29 T cell receptor beta chains share one sample of origin, sequenced in a study of blood T cell repertoires in COVID-19. Using immunoSEQ multiplex PCR, the repertoire was profiled, and TCRdb retains in-frame clones only, with some absent. The top ten hold more than 15% of the sample, which has 100,000 or so clones, roughly 82% seen once. Material for sequencing was peripheral blood. All receptors come from a man aged 80 or over with acute or convalescent COVID-19.

This chain uses TRBV29-1 with TRBJ2-1; D uncertain. CDR3 length: 10 residues. Germline lookup yields CDR1 SQVTM and CDR2 ANQGSEA. V lost 6 bases, J lost 7 bases, and 7 bases lay in between. The DNA for the CDR3 is TGCAGCGTGGCAATTAATGAGCAGTTCTTC. Translating it yields CSVAINEQFF.

V gene TRBV18 combines with J gene TRBJ2-3; no clear D gene. The V gene's germline CDR1 is KGHSH and CDR2 LQKENI. V gave up 2 bases and J gave up 4 bases, with 7 bases separating them. CDR3 length: 13 residues. This chain's CDR3 is CASSPTRSDTQYF. The CDR3 region has the DNA TGTGCCAGCTCACCAACCCGGTCAGATACGCAGTATTTT.

The chain joins TRBV27 to TRBJ2-7; D may be TRBD2 (5 bases). V lost 2 bases, J lost 3 bases, and 11 bases lay in between. Germline CDR1 reads MNHEY; CDR2 reads SMNVEV (reference sequence). The CDR3 runs 14 residues. CDR3 DNA: TGTGCCAGCAGTTTAGGGCCGGGGATCTACGAGCAGTACTTC. Translated: CASSLGPGIYEQYF.

The rearrangement joins TRBV11-2 to TRBJ2-1, with TRBD1 matching 7 bases. V shed 3 bases, J shed 3 bases, and the junction held 11 bases outside the gene matches. Germline V lookup: CDR1 SGHAT, CDR2 FQNNGV. This CDR3 has 17 amino acids. DNA of the CDR3: TGTGCCAGCAGCTTGACAGGGCGGCGTGCCCGCTACAATGAGCAGTTCTTC. This encodes CASSLTGRRARYNEQFF.

V is TRBV18 and J is TRBJ2-7, with 7 bases matching TRBD2. The CDR3 covers 11 residues. Germline-derived CDR1 and CDR2 are KGHSH and LQKENI. CDR3 loop: CAGGSSYEQYF. The DNA for the CDR3 is TGTGCGGGGGGGAGCTCCTACGAGCAGTACTTC.

The CDR3 loop reads CASSAETSGPTGELFF. As DNA, the CDR3 is TGCGCCAGCAGCGCTGAGACTAGCGGTCCTACCGGGGAGCTGTTTTTT. The genes are TRBV5-1 and TRBJ2-2; 9 bases are a match to TRBD2. CDR3 length: 16 residues. V lost 4 bases and J lost 5; bases outside the gene matches: 9. CDR1 and CDR2 (germline): SGHRS, YFSETQ.

This sequence joins TRBV7-9 and TRBJ1-1, with D maybe TRBD1 (5 bases). The CDR3 runs to 14 residues. Germline V lookup: CDR1 SEHNR, CDR2 FQNEAQ (reference sequence). V lost 3 bases and J 1 base, leaving 9 bases between the germline ends. CDR3 DNA sequence: TGTGCCAGCAGCTTCGGGGGGAAGAACACTGAAGCTTTCTTT. It translates to CASSFGGKNTEAFF.

The chain combines TRBV5-6 with TRBJ1-3; 7 nucleotides match TRBD1. V was clipped by 2 bases and J by 0 bases; unmatched bases: 2. The length of the CDR3 is 15 residues. Germline V gives CDR1 SGHDT, CDR2 YYEEEE. CDR3 sequence (DNA): TGTGCCAGCAGCTTACCAGGGGGCTCTGGAAACACCATATATTTT. Encoded protein: CASSLPGGSGNTIYF.

This clone has a single count. The rearrangement joins TRBV3-1 (or the pseudogene TRBV3-2) to TRBJ1-2, with unresolved D. Germline V gene sequence: CDR1 LGHDT, CDR2 YNNKEL (reference sequence). Trimming left V 0 bases short and J 0 bases short, with 5 bases between. The length of the CDR3 is 14 residues. This CDR3 is CASSQDRTNYGYTF. The CDR3 DNA reads as TGTGCCAGCAGCCAAGACAGAACTAACTATGGCTACACCTTC.

Judged by abundance, this clone is large. V and J are TRBV5-1 and TRBJ2-7; D perhaps matches TRBD1 (6 bases). The CDR3 is made up of 14 amino acids. Germline V lookup: CDR1 SGHRS, CDR2 YFSETQ. The V end was cut by 4 bases, the J end by 2 bases, with 13 bases between. The CDR3 coding sequence is TGCGCCAGCAGCCCTTACAGGGATACCTACGAGCAGTACTTC. It translates to CASSPYRDTYEQYF.

The rearrangement links TRBV30 to TRBJ2-5; TRBD2 might be the D (5 bases). CDR1 and CDR2 (germline): GTSNPN, SVGIG (reference sequence). The CDR3 extends over 14 amino acids. The V and J ends lost 4 bases and 5 bases respectively, with 17 bases between them. The CDR3 reads CAWNSRGAKETQYF. DNA of the CDR3: TGTGCCTGGAATTCCCGGGGTGCGAAGGAGACCCAGTACTTC. Drawing the rest from reference TRBV30 and TRBJ2-5, the complete variable domain is SQTIHQWPATLVQPVGSPLSLECTVEGTSNPNLYWYRQAAGRGLQLLFYSVGIGQISSEVPQNLSASRPQDRQFILSSKKLLLSDSGFYLCAWNSRGAKETQYFGPGTRLLVL.

This chain uses TRBV9 with TRBJ1-5; 7 positions match TRBD1. This CDR3 is 15 amino acids long. Germline loops: CDR1 SGDLS, CDR2 YYNGEE. V shed 3 bases, J shed 2 bases, and the junction held 5 bases outside the gene matches. The DNA of the CDR3 is TGTGCCAGCAGCGGGGGGGACAGCCGCAATCAGCCCCAGCATTTT. It is translated as CASSGGDSRNQPQHF.

The chain links TRBV19 to TRBJ1-1; tentatively, D is TRBD1 (6 bases). CDR3 length: 14 amino acids. The V end lost 10 bases, the J end lost 4 bases, and 19 bases lay between the germline ends. CDR1 and CDR2 (germline): LNHDA, SQIVND (reference sequence). The CDR3 sequence: CATRGEGVITEAFF. In DNA form, the CDR3 reads TGTGCCACCAGAGGGGAGGGGGTAATCACTGAAGCTTTCTTT.

The rearrangement joins TRBV11-3 to TRBJ2-7, with 7 bases lining up with TRBD1. This CDR3 has 16 amino acids. Germline V lookup: CDR1 SGHNT, CDR2 YENEEA. Losses at the gene ends were 5 bases for V and 5 bases for J; bases not matched to a gene: 15. The CDR3 region is CASSPPPATGRNEQYF. CDR3 nucleotides: TGTGCCAGCAGCCCTCCCCCCGCGACAGGGCGGAACGAGCAGTACTTC.

This clone has a handful of counts. This rearrangement joins TRBV6-5 to TRBJ2-2, with TRBD1 identical over 10 bases. Trimming cost V 6 bases and J 4 bases; bases outside gene matches: 5. The CDR3 totals 15 residues. Per germline, CDR1 MNHEY and CDR2 SVGAGI. The CDR3: CASRTGTGVTGELFF. The CDR3 DNA sequence: TGTGCCAGCAGGACGGGGACAGGGGTCACCGGGGAGCTGTTTTTT.

Here the CDR3 DNA reads TGTGCCAGCAGTTTAGTCGGGACAGGGTATGAAGCTTTCTTT. Its translation: CASSLVGTGYEAFF. This chain uses TRBV27 with TRBJ1-1; 9 bases align to TRBD1. Trimming at V came to 2 bases and at J to 7 bases, leaving 5 bases not matched to a gene. CDR3 length equals 14 residues. CDR1 and CDR2 from the germline V gene are MNHEY and SMNVEV (reference sequence).

This chain connects TRBV2 to TRBJ1-2; 8 nucleotides line up with TRBD1. CDR1 is SNHLY and CDR2 is FYNNEI in the germline V gene. With V trimmed by 10 bases and J by 2 bases, 12 bases remained unmatched. There are 15 residues in the CDR3. CDR3 amino acids: CATTRQGAFNYGYTF. CDR3 nucleotide sequence: TGTGCCACCACCAGGCAGGGGGCTTTCAACTATGGCTACACCTTC. The whole variable domain, filled in from reference TRBV2 and TRBJ1-2, reads EPEVTQTPSHQVTQMGQEVILRCVPISNHLYFYWYRQILGQKVEFLVSFYNNEISEKSEIFDDQFSVERPDGSNFTLKIRSTKLEDSAMYFCATTRQGAFNYGYTFGSGTRLTVV.

This chain uses TRBV7-2 with TRBJ1-4, with unresolved D. CDR1 and CDR2 (germline): SGHTA, FQGNSA. The CDR3 runs to 15 residues. Trimming cost V 5 bases and J 3 bases, with 13 bases left between them. In DNA form, the CDR3 reads TGTGCCAGCAGCCGTCTGTTGAGCTCTAATGAAAAACTGTTTTTT. This encodes CASSRLLSSNEKLFF. Variable domain in full (rest from reference TRBV7-2 and TRBJ1-4): GAGVSQSPSNKVTEKGKDVELRCDPISGHTALYWYRQSLGQGLEFLIYFQGNSAPDKSGLPSDRFSAERTGGSVSTLTIQRTQQEDSAVYLCASSRLLSSNEKLFFGSGTQLSVL.

The chain couples TRBV10-1 to TRBJ2-3; 10 bases fit TRBD2. The V and J ends lost 6 bases and 1 base, in that order; junction bases with no gene match: 4. The CDR3 extends over 15 amino acids. The germline V gene has CDR1 WNHNN and CDR2 SYGVQD (reference sequence). The CDR3 protein is CASSLSGGGTDTQYF. The CDR3 nucleotides are TGCGCCAGCAGCCTCAGCGGGGGGGGCACAGATACGCAGTATTTT.

CDR3 in amino acids: CASSRTGYSGNTIYF. DNA of the CDR3: TGCGCCAGCAGCCGAACAGGCTACTCTGGAAACACCATATATTTT. The V and J genes are TRBV4-3 and TRBJ1-3, with D tentatively TRBD1 (5 bases). The germline CDR1 and CDR2 sequences are LGHNA and YSLEER. The V gene lost 4 bases and the J gene lost 0 bases, with 10 bases spanning the gap. CDR3 length equals 15 residues.

The V call is TRBV19, the J call TRBJ2-7; D unclear. The V gene's germline CDR1 is LNHDA and CDR2 SQIVND (reference sequence). Trimming removed 4 bases at V and 3 bases at J, with 10 bases between. CDR3 size: 13 residues. The CDR3 region is CASSTRLFYEQYF. CDR3 nucleotides: TGTGCCAGTAGTACGAGACTCTTCTACGAGCAGTACTTC.

This chain connects TRBV7-2 to TRBJ1-2; 8 bases are a match to TRBD1. V was clipped by 4 bases and J by 6 bases; unmatched bases: 13. From germline, CDR1 is SGHTA and CDR2 FQGNSA. CDR3 length: 16 amino acids. As DNA, the CDR3 is TGTGCCAGCAGCTCAAGCGACAGGGGTAGAGTGGATGGCTACACCTTC. It codes for CASSSSDRGRVDGYTF.

By sample fraction, this clone is medium-sized. The chain is built from TRBV5-5 and TRBJ1-2; D remains ambiguous. Looked up from germline, CDR1 is SGHKS and CDR2 is YYEKEE (reference sequence). This CDR3 spans 14 amino acids. Trimming took off 0 bases at V and 4 bases at J, with 10 bases between the two ends. The CDR3 loop reads CASSLEHNSYGYTF. CDR3 coding DNA: TGTGCCAGCAGCTTGGAACACAACAGCTATGGCTACACCTTC.

V is TRBV5-1 and J is TRBJ1-4, with 10 bases aligning to TRBD1. Per the germline V gene, CDR1 is SGHRS and CDR2 is YFSETQ. With V trimmed by 7 bases and J by 10 bases, 13 bases remained unmatched. This CDR3 has 15 amino acids. The CDR3 nucleotides read TGCGCCAGCCAGCGTGCGGGACAGGGGATTGGAAAACTGTTTTTT. Amino acids: CASQRAGQGIGKLFF.

This clone came up a few times. The rearrangement links TRBV21-1 to TRBJ2-2; TRBD2, as called in the table, went unchecked against the DNA. TRBV21-1 is a listed pseudogene. CDR3 length: 14 residues. CDR3: CASSKGSRVGELFF. As DNA, the CDR3 is TGTGCCAGCAGCAAAGGGTCCCGGGTCGGGGAGCTGTTTTTT.

This clone has more than one count but fewer than ten. V gene TRBV14 combines with J gene TRBJ2-7, with 9 positions matching TRBD1. The CDR3 is 14 amino acids. The trim removed 4 bases at V and 4 bases at J, leaving 5 bases unmatched. Germline V CDR1 and CDR2: SGHDN, FVKESK. The CDR3 DNA is TGTGCCAGCAGCCGGGACAGGGTGGGGTACGAGCAGTACTTC. This encodes CASSRDRVGYEQYF.

This sequence joins TRBV18 and TRBJ2-3, with a possible D match to TRBD1 (5 bases). There are 15 residues in the CDR3. The V gene's germline CDR1 is KGHSH and CDR2 LQKENI. V was trimmed by 2 bases and J by 3 bases, leaving 12 bases between them. In DNA form, the CDR3 reads TGTGCCAGCTCACCAGTCAGGGTACGAACAGATACGCAGTATTTT. Translation gives CASSPVRVRTDTQYF.

CDR3 amino acids: CASSTGLAGVPDTQYF. CDR3 in DNA: TGTGCCAGCAGCACGGGACTAGCGGGAGTGCCAGATACGCAGTATTTT. The chain joins TRBV7-9 to TRBJ2-3; 14 nucleotides align to TRBD2. The CDR3 runs 16 residues. Germline CDR1 reads SEHNR; CDR2 reads FQNEAQ (reference sequence). Trimming removed 5 bases from V and 4 bases from J; junction bases left unmatched: 5.

This chain connects TRBV6-2 or TRBV6-3 to TRBJ2-7, with TRBD2 matching 8 bases. Looked up from germline, CDR1 is MNHEY and CDR2 is SVGEGT. J lost 0 bases, V lost 5 bases, and 12 bases had no gene match. CDR3 length: 17 amino acids. DNA for the CDR3: TGTGCCAGCAGTACCCCTGAGGGTAGCGGGACCTCCTACGAGCAGTACTTC. Protein: CASSTPEGSGTSYEQYF.